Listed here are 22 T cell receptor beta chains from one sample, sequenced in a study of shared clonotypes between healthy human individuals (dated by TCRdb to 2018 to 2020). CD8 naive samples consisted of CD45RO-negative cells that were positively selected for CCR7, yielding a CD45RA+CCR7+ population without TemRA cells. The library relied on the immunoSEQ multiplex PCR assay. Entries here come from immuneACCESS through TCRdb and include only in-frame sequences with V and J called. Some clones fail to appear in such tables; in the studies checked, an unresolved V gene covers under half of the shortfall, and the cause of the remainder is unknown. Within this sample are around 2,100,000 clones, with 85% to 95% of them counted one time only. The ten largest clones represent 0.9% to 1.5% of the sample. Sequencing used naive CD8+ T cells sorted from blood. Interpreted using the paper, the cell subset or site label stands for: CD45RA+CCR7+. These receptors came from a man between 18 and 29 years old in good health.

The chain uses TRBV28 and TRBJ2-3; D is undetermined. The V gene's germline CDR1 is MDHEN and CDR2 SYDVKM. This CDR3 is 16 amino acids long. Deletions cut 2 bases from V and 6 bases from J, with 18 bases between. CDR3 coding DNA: TGTGCCAGCAGTTTAACGGGTGGGCAGGCCAAGGATACGCAGTATTTT. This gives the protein CASSLTGGQAKDTQYF. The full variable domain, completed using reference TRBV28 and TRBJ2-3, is DVKVTQSSRYLVKRTGEKVFLECVQDMDHENMFWYRQDPGLGLRLIYFSYDVKMKEKGDIPEGYSVSREKKERFSLILESASTNQTSMYLCASSLTGGQAKDTQYFGPGTRLTVL.

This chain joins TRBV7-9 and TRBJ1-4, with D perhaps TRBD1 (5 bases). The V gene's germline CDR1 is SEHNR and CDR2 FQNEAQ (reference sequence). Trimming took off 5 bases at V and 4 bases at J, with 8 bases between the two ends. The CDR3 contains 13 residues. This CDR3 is CASSPQGNEKLFF. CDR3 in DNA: TGTGCCAGCAGCCCGCAGGGTAATGAAAAACTGTTTTTT.

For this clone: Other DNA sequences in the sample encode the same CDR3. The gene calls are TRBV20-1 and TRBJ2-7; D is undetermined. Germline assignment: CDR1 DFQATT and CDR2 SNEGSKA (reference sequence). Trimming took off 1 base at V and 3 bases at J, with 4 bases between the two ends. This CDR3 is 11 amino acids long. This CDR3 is CSARVDYEQYF. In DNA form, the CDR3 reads TGCAGTGCTAGAGTTGACTACGAGCAGTACTTC.

In DNA, the CDR3 is TGTGCCAGCAGTTTATCGGGGGCAGGGTGGGGCTACACCTTC. Amino acids: CASSLSGAGWGYTF. The chain links TRBV27 to TRBJ1-2, with D possibly TRBD1 on 6 matching bases. The CDR3 is 14 residues long. Between the trimmed V and J ends, which lost 0 bases and 8 bases, there was a span of 13 bases. Germline CDR1 MNHEY, CDR2 SMNVEV (reference sequence).

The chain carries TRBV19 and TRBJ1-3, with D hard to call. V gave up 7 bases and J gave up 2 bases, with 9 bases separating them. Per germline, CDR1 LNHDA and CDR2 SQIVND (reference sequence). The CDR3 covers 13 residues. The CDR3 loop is CASKRATGNTIYF. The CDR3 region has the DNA TGTGCCAGTAAAAGGGCTACTGGAAACACCATATATTTT.

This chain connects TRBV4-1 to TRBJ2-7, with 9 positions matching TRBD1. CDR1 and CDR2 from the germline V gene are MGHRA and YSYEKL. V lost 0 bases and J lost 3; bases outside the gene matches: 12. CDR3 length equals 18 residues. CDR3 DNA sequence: TGCGCCAGCAGCCAAGAGCTGGACAGGGGTTTTTTGAGCTACGAGCAGTACTTC. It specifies CASSQELDRGFLSYEQYF.

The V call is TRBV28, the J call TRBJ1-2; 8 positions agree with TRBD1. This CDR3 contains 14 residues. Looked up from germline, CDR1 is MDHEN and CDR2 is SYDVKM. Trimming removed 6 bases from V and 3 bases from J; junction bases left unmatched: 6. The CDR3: CASRPRGLDYGYTF. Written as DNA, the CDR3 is TGTGCCAGCAGACCCAGGGGGCTGGACTATGGCTACACCTTC.

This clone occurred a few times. CDR3 amino acids: CASSLVGGVGELFF. Written as DNA, the CDR3 is TGTGCCAGCAGTTTAGTCGGGGGGGTCGGGGAGCTGTTTTTT. The chain is built from TRBV27 and TRBJ2-2; TRBD2 matches 8 bases. The trim removed 2 bases at V and 7 bases at J, leaving 3 bases unmatched. Germline lookup yields CDR1 MNHEY and CDR2 SMNVEV (reference sequence). This CDR3 spans 14 amino acids.

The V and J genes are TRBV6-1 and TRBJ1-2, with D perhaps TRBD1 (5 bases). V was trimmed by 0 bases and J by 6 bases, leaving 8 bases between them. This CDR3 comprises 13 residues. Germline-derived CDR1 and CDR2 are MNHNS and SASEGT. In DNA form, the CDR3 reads TGTGCCAGCAGTGAAGCTTTGGGGCATGGCTACACCTTC. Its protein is CASSEALGHGYTF.

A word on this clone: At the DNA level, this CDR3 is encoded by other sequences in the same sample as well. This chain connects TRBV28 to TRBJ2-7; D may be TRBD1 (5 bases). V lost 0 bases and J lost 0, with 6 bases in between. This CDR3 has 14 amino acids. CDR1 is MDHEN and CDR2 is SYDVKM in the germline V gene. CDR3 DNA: TGTGCCAGCAGTTTATGGCAGGGCTCCTACGAGCAGTACTTC. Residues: CASSLWQGSYEQYF. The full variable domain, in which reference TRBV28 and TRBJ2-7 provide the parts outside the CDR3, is DVKVTQSSRYLVKRTGEKVFLECVQDMDHENMFWYRQDPGLGLRLIYFSYDVKMKEKGDIPEGYSVSREKKERFSLILESASTNQTSMYLCASSLWQGSYEQYFGPGTRLTVT.

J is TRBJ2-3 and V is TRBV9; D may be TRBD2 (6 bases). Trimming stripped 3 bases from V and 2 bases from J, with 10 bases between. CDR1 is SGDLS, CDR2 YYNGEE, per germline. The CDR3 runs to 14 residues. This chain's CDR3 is CASSDRDSTDTQYF. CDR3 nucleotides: TGTGCCAGCAGCGATCGGGACTCCACAGATACGCAGTATTTT. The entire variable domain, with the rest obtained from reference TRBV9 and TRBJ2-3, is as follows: DSGVTQTPKHLITATGQRVTLRCSPRSGDLSVYWYQQSLDQGLQFLIQYYNGEERAKGNILERFSAQQFPDLHSELNLSSLELGDSALYFCASSDRDSTDTQYFGPGTRLTVL.

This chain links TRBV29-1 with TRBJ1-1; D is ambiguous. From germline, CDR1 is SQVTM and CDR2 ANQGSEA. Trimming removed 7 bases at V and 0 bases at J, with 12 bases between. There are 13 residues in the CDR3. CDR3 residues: CSEKDDMNTEAFF. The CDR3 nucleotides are TGCAGCGAGAAAGACGATATGAACACTGAAGCTTTCTTT.

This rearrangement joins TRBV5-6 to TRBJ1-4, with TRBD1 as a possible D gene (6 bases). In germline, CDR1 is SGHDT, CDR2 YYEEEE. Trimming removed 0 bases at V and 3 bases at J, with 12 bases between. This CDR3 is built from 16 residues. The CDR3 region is CASSLGVGGPNEKLFF. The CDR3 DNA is TGTGCCAGCAGCTTGGGAGTCGGGGGGCCTAATGAAAAACTGTTTTTT.

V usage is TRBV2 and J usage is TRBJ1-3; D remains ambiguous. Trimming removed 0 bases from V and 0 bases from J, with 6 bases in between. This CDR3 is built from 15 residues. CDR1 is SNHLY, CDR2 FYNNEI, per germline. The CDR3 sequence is CASSEAPGSGNTIYF. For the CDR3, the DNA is TGTGCCAGCAGTGAAGCACCGGGCTCTGGAAACACCATATATTTT.

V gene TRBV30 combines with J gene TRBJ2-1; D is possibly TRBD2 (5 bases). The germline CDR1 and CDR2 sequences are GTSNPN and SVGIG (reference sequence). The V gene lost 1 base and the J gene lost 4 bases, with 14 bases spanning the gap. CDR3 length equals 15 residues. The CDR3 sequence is CAWSATLGSYNEQFF. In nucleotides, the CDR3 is TGTGCCTGGAGTGCTACACTAGGGTCTTACAATGAGCAGTTCTTC. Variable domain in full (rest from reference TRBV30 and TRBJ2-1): SQTIHQWPATLVQPVGSPLSLECTVEGTSNPNLYWYRQAAGRGLQLLFYSVGIGQISSEVPQNLSASRPQDRQFILSSKKLLLSDSGFYLCAWSATLGSYNEQFFGPGTRLTVL.

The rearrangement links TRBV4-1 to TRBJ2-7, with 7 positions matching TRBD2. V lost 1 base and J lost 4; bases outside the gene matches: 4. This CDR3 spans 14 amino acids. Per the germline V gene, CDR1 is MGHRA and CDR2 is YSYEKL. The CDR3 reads CASSQAAAGYEQYF. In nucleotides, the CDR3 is TGCGCCAGCAGCCAAGCCGCAGCGGGGTACGAGCAGTACTTC.

The CDR3, as DNA: TGTGCCAGCAGCTTAACGACAGGGACGGGAAACACCATATATTTT. It specifies CASSLTTGTGNTIYF. The chain couples TRBV11-2 to TRBJ1-3; TRBD1 agrees at 7 bases. The CDR3 is made up of 15 amino acids. Unmatched junction bases numbered 5, after V lost 2 bases and J lost 4 bases. From germline, CDR1 is SGHAT and CDR2 FQNNGV.

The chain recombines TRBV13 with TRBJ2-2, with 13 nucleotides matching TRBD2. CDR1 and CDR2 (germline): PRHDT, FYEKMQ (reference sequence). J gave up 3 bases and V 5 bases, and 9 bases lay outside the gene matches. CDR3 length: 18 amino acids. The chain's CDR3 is CASSPAGTSGIDTGELFF. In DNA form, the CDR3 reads TGTGCCAGCAGCCCGGCAGGGACTAGCGGGATCGACACCGGGGAGCTGTTTTTT.

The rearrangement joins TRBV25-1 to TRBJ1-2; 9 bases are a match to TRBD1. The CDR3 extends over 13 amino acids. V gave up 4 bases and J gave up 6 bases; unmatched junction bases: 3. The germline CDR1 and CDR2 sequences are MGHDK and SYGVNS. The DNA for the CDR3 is TGTGCCAGCAGTGGGACAGGGGTCAATGGCTACACCTTC. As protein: CASSGTGVNGYTF.

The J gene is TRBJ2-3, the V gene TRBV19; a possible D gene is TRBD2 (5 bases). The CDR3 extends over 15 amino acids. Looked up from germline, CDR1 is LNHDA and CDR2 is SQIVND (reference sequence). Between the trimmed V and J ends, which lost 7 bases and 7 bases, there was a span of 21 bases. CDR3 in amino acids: CASNRGSLLGNTQYF. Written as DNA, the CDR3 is TGTGCCAGTAATAGAGGGTCCCTCCTCGGGAATACGCAGTATTTT.

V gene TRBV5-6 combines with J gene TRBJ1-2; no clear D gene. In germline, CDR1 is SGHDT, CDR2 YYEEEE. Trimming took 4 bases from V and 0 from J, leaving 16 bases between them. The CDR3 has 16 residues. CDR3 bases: TGTGCCAGCAGCCTGGGGAGTAGGGCGCCTAACTATGGCTACACCTTC. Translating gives CASSLGSRAPNYGYTF.

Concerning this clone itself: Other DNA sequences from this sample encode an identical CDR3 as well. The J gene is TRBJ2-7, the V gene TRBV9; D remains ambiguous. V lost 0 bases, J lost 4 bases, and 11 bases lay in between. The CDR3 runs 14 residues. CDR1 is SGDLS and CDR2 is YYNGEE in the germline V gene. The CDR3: CASSVGGTGYEQYF. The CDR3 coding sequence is TGTGCCAGCAGCGTAGGGGGTACGGGTTACGAGCAGTACTTC.